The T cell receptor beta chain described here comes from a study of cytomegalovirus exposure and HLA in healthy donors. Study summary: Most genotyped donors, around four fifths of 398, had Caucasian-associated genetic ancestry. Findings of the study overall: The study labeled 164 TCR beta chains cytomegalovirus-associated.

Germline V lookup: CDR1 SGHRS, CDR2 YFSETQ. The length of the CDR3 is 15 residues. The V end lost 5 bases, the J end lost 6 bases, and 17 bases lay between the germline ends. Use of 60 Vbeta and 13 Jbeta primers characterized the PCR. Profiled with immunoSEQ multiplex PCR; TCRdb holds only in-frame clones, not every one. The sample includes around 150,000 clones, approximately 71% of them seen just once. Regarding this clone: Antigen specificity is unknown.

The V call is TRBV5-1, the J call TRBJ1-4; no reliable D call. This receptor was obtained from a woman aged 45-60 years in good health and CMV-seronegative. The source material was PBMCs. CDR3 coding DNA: TGCGCCAGCAGACGCGTCCTCCAGGAGGATGAAAAACTGTTTTTT. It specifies CASRRVLQEDEKLFF.